This TCR beta chain was sequenced during a study of blood T cell repertoires in COVID-19. At the level of the study: Some COVID-19 samples were acute and others convalescent; all came from the United States, Italy and Spain. From T cells, B-cell-depleted T cells, or PBMCs came the material, which was cDNA or gDNA.

This clone was seen just once. The CDR3 is 19 residues long. Germline-derived CDR1 and CDR2 are SGHNT and YENEEA. V was clipped by 0 bases and J by 2 bases; unmatched bases: 11. As processed by the authors: For nucleated cells, counts were estimated from reference gene primer amplification. The table came from immunoSEQ multiplex PCR; TCRdb's copy has only in-frame clones and leaves some out. The V and J calls and the clone size are those of that table, but D and trimming were determined from the DNA. Seen here are 100,000 to 150,000 clones, roughly 88% observed once, and the top ten hold 9% to 12%. The source material was peripheral blood. The chain couples TRBV11-3 to TRBJ2-2, with 8 bases that match TRBD2. The sequence was collected from a man aged 50-60 years with acute or convalescent COVID-19. The CDR3 DNA reads as TGTGCCAGCAGCTTAGATCGGTCAATAGCGGGGCTCAACACCGGGGAGCTGTTTTTT. This encodes CASSLDRSIAGLNTGELFF.